The count of the clone carrying this T cell receptor beta chain is one. These data come from a study of blood T cell repertoires in COVID-19. Study information: Sources were T cells, B-cell-depleted T cells, or PBMCs; the material itself was cDNA or gDNA.

Per the original data handling: Nucleated cell number was recorded as an estimate derived from reference gene primer amplification. The data were produced by immunoSEQ multiplex PCR, yet TCRdb's version contains in-frame clones alone and is incomplete. That table supplies the V and J calls and clone size; D and trimming were determined from the DNA. The sample yields about 280,000 clones, around 89% seen once. CDR1 and CDR2 from the germline V gene are MNHEY and SMNVEV (reference sequence). V was trimmed by 4 bases and J by 2 bases, leaving 18 bases between them. The CDR3 has 16 amino acids. Cohort placement rested on clinical history that participants reported themselves.

This receptor was identified in a woman aged 30 to 39 with acute COVID-19. The sequenced sample consisted of PBMCs or T cells enriched from blood (not recorded which). The rearrangement joins TRBV27 to TRBJ2-7; D perhaps matches TRBD2 (6 bases). CDR3 sequence: CASSSLGGIRTYEQYF. CDR3 coding DNA: TGTGCCAGCAGTTCCCTCGGGGGAATTCGAACCTACGAGCAGTACTTC.